A single sample is the source of the 28 T cell receptor beta chains below, sequenced in a study of shared clonotypes between healthy human individuals. Only in-frame clones appear in the TCRdb table, and some are missing; sequencing was by immunoSEQ multiplex PCR. The sample includes hundreds of thousands of clones, 96% of them seen just once. CD45RO negativity and positive selection for CCR7 defined naive CD8 cells, a population that excluded terminally differentiated effector memory CD45RA+ cells. Sequences were obtained from naive CD8+ T cells sorted from blood. Receptors were obtained from a woman between 25 and 40 years old in good health.

The chain recombines TRBV5-1 with TRBJ1-1, with D possibly being TRBD1 (5 bases). Trimming removed 3 bases from V and 1 base from J, with 10 bases in between. CDR3 length: 14 residues. Germline V gene lookup returns CDR1 SGHRS and CDR2 YFSETQ. The CDR3 spells CASSWSQGNTEAFF. The CDR3, as DNA: TGCGCCAGCAGCTGGTCGCAGGGGAACACTGAAGCTTTCTTT.

This chain connects TRBV23-1 to TRBJ2-2, with unresolved D. TRBV23-1 is an ORF; its function is uncertain. The CDR3 has 13 amino acids. Trimming shortened V by 8 bases and J by 7 bases, and 14 bases separated the two germline ends. The CDR3 region is CASQSDGSGELFF. The CDR3 DNA reads TGCGCCAGCCAATCAGACGGCAGCGGGGAGCTGTTTTTT.

V gene TRBV5-5 combines with J gene TRBJ2-5, with D perhaps assigned TRBD1 or TRBD2 (6 bases each). Germline CDR1 and CDR2: SGHKS and YYEKEE (reference sequence). The CDR3 loop spans 18 amino acids. Trimming stripped 1 base from V and 1 base from J, with 20 bases between. The CDR3 nucleotides are TGTGCCAGCAGCTTGTCGGAGGGGTGGGGGCTCCCCCAAGAGACCCAGTACTTC. Its protein is CASSLSEGWGLPQETQYF.

The chain has TRBV10-1 and TRBJ2-3, with 8 bases fitting TRBD2. V lost 3 bases to trimming and J lost 4 bases; unmatched junction nucleotides: 6. This CDR3 contains 15 residues. From germline, CDR1 is WNHNN and CDR2 SYGVQD (reference sequence). CDR3 region: CASSDWSGSADTQYF. Here the CDR3 DNA reads TGCGCCAGCAGTGATTGGAGCGGGAGTGCAGATACGCAGTATTTT.

The J gene is TRBJ2-7, the V gene TRBV4-1; D unresolved. Germline V lookup: CDR1 MGHRA, CDR2 YSYEKL. V was shortened by 3 bases and J by 0 bases, with 9 bases between the two germline ends. CDR3 length: 14 amino acids. CDR3 residues: CASSQSEPSYEQYF. CDR3 coding DNA: TGCGCCAGCAGCCAGTCGGAGCCCTCCTACGAGCAGTACTTC.

This chain connects TRBV19 to TRBJ2-3, with a tentative D call TRBD2 (5 bases). Germline CDR1 is LNHDA and CDR2 is SQIVND (reference sequence). The germline V and J ends were trimmed by 3 bases and 1 base, with 11 bases remaining between them. The CDR3 runs 15 residues. This CDR3 reads CASSMSGYGTDTQYF. Written as DNA, the CDR3 is TGTGCCAGTAGTATGTCGGGATATGGCACAGATACGCAGTATTTT.

Points on this clone: Other DNA sequences in the sample encode the same CDR3. The chain uses TRBV27 and TRBJ2-7; TRBD1 matches at 9 bases. Germline CDR1 reads MNHEY; CDR2 reads SMNVEV (reference sequence). Trimming took 8 bases from V and 6 from J; bases not matched to a gene: 11. The CDR3 totals 14 residues. Written as DNA, the CDR3 is TGTGCCAGCTGGCCCGGGACAGGGTTAGGCGAGCAGTACTTC. This gives the protein CASWPGTGLGEQYF.

Concerning this clone itself: This CDR3 is also generated by other DNA sequences in the sample. The chain carries TRBV4-2 and TRBJ1-5; perhaps TRBD1 as D (5 bases). This CDR3 comprises 13 residues. Germline CDR1 reads LGHNA; CDR2 reads YNFKEQ. Trimming removed 1 base at V and 5 bases at J, with 6 bases between. DNA of the CDR3: TGTGCCAGCAGCCAAGGGGGGGATCAGCCCCAGCATTTT. It yields the protein CASSQGGDQPQHF.

The V and J genes are TRBV7-6 and TRBJ1-3; D is unresolved. CDR1 SGHVS and CDR2 FNYEAQ come from the germline V gene. The length of the CDR3 is 16 residues. V lost 3 bases and J 0 bases, leaving 12 bases between the germline ends. The CDR3 loop reads CASSFSQGLSGNTIYF. CDR3 bases: TGTGCCAGCAGCTTTTCCCAAGGCCTCTCTGGAAACACCATATATTTT.

V is TRBV27 and J is TRBJ1-1, with D hard to call. Between the trimmed V and J ends, which lost 8 bases and 11 bases, there was a span of 15 bases. Germline assignment: CDR1 MNHEY and CDR2 SMNVEV (reference sequence). The CDR3 contains 11 residues. The CDR3 region is CASALGGLAFF. CDR3 DNA: TGTGCCAGCGCCTTGGGAGGATTGGCTTTCTTT.

This chain uses TRBV11-1 with TRBJ2-5, with D perhaps matching TRBD1 (5 bases). This CDR3 comprises 14 residues. Germline V gives CDR1 SGHAT, CDR2 FQDESV (reference sequence). Trimming removed 5 bases from V and 2 bases from J, with 12 bases in between. The CDR3: CASSPMGQQETQYF. As DNA, the CDR3 is TGTGCCAGCAGCCCAATGGGGCAGCAAGAGACCCAGTACTTC.

The rearrangement links TRBV28 to TRBJ1-2, with D uncertain. Germline CDR1 and CDR2: MDHEN and SYDVKM. V was shortened by 0 bases and J by 0 bases, with 11 bases between the two germline ends. The CDR3 has 16 residues. CDR3 in amino acids: CASSLWGDRPNYGYTF. The CDR3 region has the DNA TGTGCCAGCAGTTTATGGGGTGATCGGCCTAACTATGGCTACACCTTC.

The CDR3 reads CASSFPLGVGGAFQETQYF. In DNA form, the CDR3 reads TGTGCCAGCAGCTTCCCATTGGGTGTAGGCGGGGCCTTCCAAGAGACCCAGTACTTC. The genes are TRBV7-2 and TRBJ2-5; the D gene is possibly TRBD2 (6 bases). CDR1 and CDR2 from the germline V gene are SGHTA and FQGNSA. V was cut by 3 bases and J by 1 base, with 24 bases left in between. The CDR3 length is 19 residues.

The CDR3 DNA sequence: TGTGCCAGCAGTGGACTTGGGACAGGGACGGGCTACACCTTC. Translation gives CASSGLGTGTGYTF. The V call is TRBV6-5, the J call TRBJ1-2; TRBD1 matches at 9 bases. Losses at the gene ends were 5 bases for V and 8 bases for J; bases not matched to a gene: 9. The CDR3 runs to 14 residues. CDR1 and CDR2 (germline): MNHEY, SVGAGI.

DNA for the CDR3: TGCGCCAGCAGCTTTGGGCAGGGAGGCGCCGGGGAGCTGTTTTTT. Its translation is CASSFGQGGAGELFF. The gene calls are TRBV5-1 and TRBJ2-2; D may be TRBD2 (6 bases). Trimming removed 2 bases at V and 6 bases at J, with 14 bases between. The CDR3 spans 15 residues. Looked up from germline, CDR1 is SGHRS and CDR2 is YFSETQ.

The chain carries TRBV28 and TRBJ1-4; 9 bases agree with TRBD1. Germline CDR1 is MDHEN and CDR2 is SYDVKM. Trimming removed 6 bases from V and 6 bases from J; junction bases left unmatched: 5. The CDR3 consists of 14 residues. The CDR3 bases are TGTGCCAGCAGACCGACAGGGGGGTATGAAAAACTGTTTTTT. It is translated as CASRPTGGYEKLFF.

The rearrangement uses TRBV5-6 and TRBJ1-2, with 7 bases identical to TRBD1. Germline CDR1 reads SGHDT; CDR2 reads YYEEEE. V gave up 4 bases and J gave up 4 bases; unmatched junction bases: 10. This CDR3 spans 15 amino acids. CDR3: CASSQSTTGIYGYTF. DNA of the CDR3: TGTGCCAGCAGCCAGTCGACGACAGGGATCTATGGCTACACCTTC.

V usage is TRBV12-5 and J usage is TRBJ2-7; unclear D gene. The V gene lost 2 bases and the J gene lost 5 bases, with 7 bases spanning the gap. The CDR3 has 12 residues. Germline V gives CDR1 LGHNT, CDR2 FRNRAP. CDR3 sequence reads: CASGLTIDEQYF. The CDR3 DNA sequence: TGTGCTAGTGGTTTGACCATTGACGAGCAGTACTTC.

The rearrangement uses TRBV28 and TRBJ2-7, with 11 bases identical to TRBD2. The CDR3 runs 19 residues. The trim removed 1 base at V and 4 bases at J, leaving 15 bases unmatched. Germline V gene lookup returns CDR1 MDHEN and CDR2 SYDVKM. Written as DNA, the CDR3 is TGTGCCAGCAGTTTATCCCTCGTTCAACTAGCGGGAGTATGGTACGAGCAGTACTTC. Residues: CASSLSLVQLAGVWYEQYF.

For the CDR3, the DNA is TGTGCCAGCAGTGAAGGGCGCCTAGGCAATCAGCCCCAGCATTTT. This sequence encodes CASSEGRLGNQPQHF. The chain joins TRBV6-1 to TRBJ1-5; D unclear. This CDR3 contains 15 residues. Germline V gene data show CDR1 as MNHNS and CDR2 as SASEGT. Trimming removed 1 base at V and 2 bases at J, with 9 bases between.

This chain connects TRBV7-9 to TRBJ2-1; D uncertain. V was shortened by 4 bases and J by 0 bases, with 13 bases between the two germline ends. The CDR3 covers 16 residues. Germline V gene data show CDR1 as SEHNR and CDR2 as FQNEAQ (reference sequence). The CDR3 is CASSSKTLGSYNEQFF. The CDR3, as DNA: TGTGCCAGCAGCTCTAAAACCCTCGGCTCCTACAATGAGCAGTTCTTC.

This clone was seen once. The rearrangement links TRBV5-6 to TRBJ2-5; 9 nucleotides match TRBD2. The germline CDR1 and CDR2 sequences are SGHDT and YYEEEE. CDR3 length: 17 amino acids. J gave up 5 bases and V 0 bases, and 11 bases lay outside the gene matches. The CDR3 spells CASSLGASGINGETQYF. CDR3 coding DNA: TGTGCCAGCAGCTTGGGGGCTAGCGGGATCAACGGGGAGACCCAGTACTTC.

The V gene is TRBV28, the J gene TRBJ2-1; tentatively, D is TRBD2 (6 bases). Germline V gives CDR1 MDHEN, CDR2 SYDVKM. The V and J ends lost 4 bases and 6 bases respectively, with 16 bases between them. The CDR3 runs 15 residues. CDR3 amino acids: CASSYGSGLLNEQFF. CDR3 coding DNA: TGTGCCAGCAGTTACGGCTCGGGACTGCTCAATGAGCAGTTCTTC.

This sequence joins TRBV7-9 and TRBJ1-1; D is ambiguous. Germline V gives CDR1 SEHNR, CDR2 FQNEAQ (reference sequence). CDR3 length equals 12 residues. Trimming left V 5 bases short and J 6 bases short, with 10 bases between. CDR3 sequence reads: CASSPQYPEAFF. DNA of the CDR3: TGTGCCAGCAGCCCCCAATACCCTGAAGCTTTCTTT.

The chain joins TRBV5-1 to TRBJ1-4; no reliable D call. Germline CDR1 reads SGHRS; CDR2 reads YFSETQ. The CDR3 has 17 residues. V was trimmed by 0 bases and J by 4 bases, leaving 16 bases between them. The DNA for the CDR3 is TGCGCCAGCAGCTTGGAGTTTCGGGTGAAGGGTAATGAAAAACTGTTTTTT. It encodes CASSLEFRVKGNEKLFF.

The chain links TRBV28 to TRBJ1-5; D ambiguous. The germline V gene has CDR1 MDHEN and CDR2 SYDVKM. The CDR3 has 14 residues. V was shortened by 3 bases and J by 3 bases, with 9 bases between the two germline ends. In DNA, the CDR3 is TGTGCCAGCAGTTTCTCACAGCTCAATCAGCCCCAGCATTTT. It is translated as CASSFSQLNQPQHF.

The chain joins TRBV5-4 to TRBJ1-1; the match to TRBD1 covers 7 bases. The germline V gene has CDR1 SGHNT and CDR2 YYREEE (reference sequence). The J segment lost 0 bases and the V segment lost 0 bases, leaving 5 bases of the junction unmatched. The CDR3 loop spans 16 amino acids. For the CDR3, the DNA is TGTGCCAGCAGCTTGGGGGTAGGGGGCGTGAACACTGAAGCTTTCTTT. It specifies CASSLGVGGVNTEAFF.

The chain joins TRBV29-1 to TRBJ1-4; the D is unclear. This CDR3 region has 15 residues. V was trimmed by 4 bases and J by 0 bases, leaving 12 bases between them. Germline-derived CDR1 and CDR2 are SQVTM and ANQGSEA. CDR3 sequence: CSVVGTTSTNEKLFF. The CDR3 DNA reads as TGCAGCGTTGTCGGCACAACATCAACTAATGAAAAACTGTTTTTT. The complete variable domain, with remaining parts taken from reference TRBV29-1 and TRBJ1-4, reads SAVISQKPSRDICQRGTSLTIQCQVDSQVTMMFWYRQQPGQSLTLIATANQGSEATYESGFVIDKFPISRPNLTFSTLTVSNMSPEDSSIYLCSVVGTTSTNEKLFFGSGTQLSVL.